This T cell receptor (beta chain) was observed in a study of vaccination and CD4 T cells after COVID-19. Turning to the study itself: Fewer than 10 convalescent patients had mild and one had severe PCR-confirmed SARS-CoV-2 disease. Two Hispanic individuals were among six male and four female convalescent patients. Cultures designated as controls were supplied with a CEFX pool, an HIV-1 Nef pool, or no peptide.

Treatment noted: approximately 11-day PBMC culture with coronavirus spike peptide pools or control peptides (ViraFEST assay). TCRs were sequenced by ViraFEST after antigen-specific T cells had been expanded with peptide pools. Turning to this clonotype: What it binds is unknown.

The CDR3 has 15 residues. V dropped 5 bases and J dropped 6; count of bases not matched to a gene: 10. The germline V gene has CDR1 DFQATT and CDR2 SNEGSKA (reference sequence). With the Oncomine TCR Beta short-read assay, DNA from cultured CD4+ T cells was sequenced. TCRdb fed the PCR reads into MiXCR, producing one record per CDR3 protein. In the table there are about 16,000 distinct CDR3 sequences, around half of which are singletons. This TCR derives from a human donor who had recovered from COVID-19. V is TRBV20-1 and J is TRBJ2-1; TRBD2 matches 10 bases. The sequencing here drew on CD4+ T cells from blood, cultured in vitro, taken before SARS-CoV-2 vaccination. CDR3: CSAGNLAGARNEQFF. CDR3 sequence (DNA): TGCAGTGCTGGAAACCTAGCGGGAGCCCGCAATGAGCAGTTCTTC.